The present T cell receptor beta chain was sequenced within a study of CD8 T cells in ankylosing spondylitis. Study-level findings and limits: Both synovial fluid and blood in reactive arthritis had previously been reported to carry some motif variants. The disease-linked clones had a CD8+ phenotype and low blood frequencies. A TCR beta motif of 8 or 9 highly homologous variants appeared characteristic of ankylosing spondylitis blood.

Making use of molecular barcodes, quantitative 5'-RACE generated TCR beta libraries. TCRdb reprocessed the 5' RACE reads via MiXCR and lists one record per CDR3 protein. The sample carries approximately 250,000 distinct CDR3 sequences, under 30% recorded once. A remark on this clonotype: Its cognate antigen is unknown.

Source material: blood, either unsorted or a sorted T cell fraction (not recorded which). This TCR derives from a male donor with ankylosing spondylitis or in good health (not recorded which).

CDR3 in amino acids: CSVPQRGAGELFF. The CDR3 DNA reads TGCAGTGTACCTCAGCGGGGGGCCGGGGAGCTGTTTTTT. The chain is built from TRBV20-1 and TRBJ2-2; 9 bases fit TRBD2. The CDR3 has 13 residues. V shed 7 bases, J shed 6 bases, and the junction held 6 bases outside the gene matches. In germline, CDR1 is DFQATT, CDR2 SNEGSKA (reference sequence).